This T cell receptor beta chain was identified in a study of blood T cell repertoires in COVID-19. Profiling relied on immunoSEQ multiplex PCR, and the TCRdb table lists in-frame clones only, not all of them. The sample consists of 80,000 to 130,000 clones, nearly 90% of them appearing once. CDR1 and CDR2 from the germline V gene are LGHNT and FRNRAP. This CDR3 has 18 amino acids. The V segment lost 1 base and the J segment 9 bases; nucleotides outside the gene matches: 16. Input material: peripheral blood. The source of this sequence is a woman aged 60-70 years with acute or convalescent COVID-19. This chain links TRBV12-5 with TRBJ2-2; 8 bases align to TRBD1. The CDR3 is CASGLGGTGFSWARELFF. CDR3 coding DNA: TGTGCTAGTGGTTTGGGGGGGACAGGTTTTTCCTGGGCCCGGGAGCTGTTTTTT. The variable domain in full, with the rest retrieved from reference TRBV12-5 and TRBJ2-2, is DARVTQTPRHKVTEMGQEVTMRCQPILGHNTVFWYRQTMMQGLELLAYFRNRAPLDDSGMPKDRFSAEMPDATLATLKIQPSEPRDSAVYFCASGLGGTGFSWARELFFGEGSRLTVL.